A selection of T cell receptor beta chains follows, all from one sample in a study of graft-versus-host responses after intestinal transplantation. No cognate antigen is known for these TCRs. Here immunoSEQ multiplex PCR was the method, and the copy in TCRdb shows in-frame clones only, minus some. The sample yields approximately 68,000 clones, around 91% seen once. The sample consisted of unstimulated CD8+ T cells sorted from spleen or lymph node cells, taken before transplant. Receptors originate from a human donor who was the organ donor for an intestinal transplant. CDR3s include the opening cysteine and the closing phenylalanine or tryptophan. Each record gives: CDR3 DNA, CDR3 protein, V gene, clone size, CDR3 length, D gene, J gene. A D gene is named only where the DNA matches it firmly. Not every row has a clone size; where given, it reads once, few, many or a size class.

DNA: TGCAGCGTGGGAGAAGGGGGCTACACCTTC
CDR3: CSVGEGGYTF
V: TRBV29-1
size: .
length: 10
D: .
J: TRBJ1-2

DNA: TGTGCCAGCAGCTGCTGGCACTATGGCTACACCTTC
CDR3: CASSCWHYGYTF
V: TRBV11-3
size: .
length: 12
D: .
J: TRBJ1-2

DNA: TGTGCCAGCAGCGTAGTGACATCAGGGACAGATACGCAGTATTTT
CDR3: CASSVVTSGTDTQYF
V: TRBV9
size: .
length: 15
D: .
J: TRBJ2-3

DNA: TGTGCCAGCAGCTTAGGGACTGCGGAGCCCCAGCATTTT
CDR3: CASSLGTAEPQHF
V: TRBV7-9
size: .
length: 13
D: .
J: TRBJ1-5

DNA: TGCAGTGCTAGAGATGAGGATGGCTACACCTTC
CDR3: CSARDEDGYTF
V: TRBV20-1
size: .
length: 11
D: .
J: TRBJ1-2

DNA: TGTGCCAGCAGTTTCTGGGACCCCGGGACAGGGTTCTATGGCTACACCTTC
CDR3: CASSFWDPGTGFYGYTF
V: TRBV27
size: .
length: 17
D: TRBD1
J: TRBJ1-2

DNA: TGTGCCAGCAAAATGACAGGTCCCTACAATGAGCAGTTCTTC
CDR3: CASKMTGPYNEQFF
V: TRBV27
size: .
length: 14
D: .
J: TRBJ2-1

DNA: TGTGCCAGCAGCTGGACAGGGGGCTCTGTCAATGAGCAGTTCTTC
CDR3: CASSWTGGSVNEQFF
V: TRBV13
size: .
length: 15
D: TRBD1
J: TRBJ2-1

DNA: TGTGCCAGCAGCCACCGGACAGGAGGATTCGGGGAGCTGTTTTTT
CDR3: CASSHRTGGFGELFF
V: TRBV14
size: .
length: 15
D: TRBD1
J: TRBJ2-2

DNA: TGTGCCAGCAGTGCAGGCAGTCAAGAGACCCAGTACTTC
CDR3: CASSAGSQETQYF
V: TRBV6-4
size: .
length: 13
D: .
J: TRBJ2-5

DNA: TGCGCCAGCTGCCCGGAGGGGAACACTGAAGCTTTCTTT
CDR3: CASCPEGNTEAFF
V: TRBV4-1
size: .
length: 13
D: .
J: TRBJ1-1

DNA: TGTGCCAGCAGTGATTGGTCCGAGATTCTTAGCAATCAGCCCCAGCATTTT
CDR3: CASSDWSEILSNQPQHF
V: TRBV6-1
size: .
length: 17
D: .
J: TRBJ1-5

DNA: TGTGCCAGCAGTTCACCCAAGGACACTACAGGGGACAATGAGCAGTTCTTC
CDR3: CASSSPKDTTGDNEQFF
V: TRBV2
size: .
length: 17
D: TRBD1
J: TRBJ2-1

DNA: TGTGCCAGCAGCGTCGACACGTTCCCGAGCTCTGGAAACACCATATATTTT
CDR3: CASSVDTFPSSGNTIYF
V: TRBV7-2
size: .
length: 17
D: .
J: TRBJ1-3

DNA: TGTGCCAGCAGCCCTGGACGGGGTGGTGGAGAAAAACTGTTTTTT
CDR3: CASSPGRGGGEKLFF
V: TRBV7-9
size: once
length: 15
D: .
J: TRBJ1-4

DNA: TGTGCCAGCAGTCAGTGGGCAGGAAATCAGCCCCAGCATTTT
CDR3: CASSQWAGNQPQHF
V: TRBV28
size: .
length: 14
D: .
J: TRBJ1-5

DNA: TGTGCCAGCATGAAAGGGGAGGGCCCTGAAGCTTTCTTT
CDR3: CASMKGEGPEAFF
V: TRBV7-2
size: .
length: 13
D: .
J: TRBJ1-1

DNA: TGTGCCAGCAGCTTCCTCTCCTCCGGGGACAGGGACGGGGCCAACGTCCTGACTTTC
CDR3: CASSFLSSGDRDGANVLTF
V: TRBV13
size: .
length: 19
D: TRBD1
J: TRBJ2-6

DNA: TGTGCCAGCAGCGTGAACTCAGGGATTCGGGACAATGAGCAGTTCTTC
CDR3: CASSVNSGIRDNEQFF
V: TRBV9
size: once
length: 16
D: .
J: TRBJ2-1

DNA: TGTGCCAGCAGTCCTCGTGACTATGGCTACACCTTC
CDR3: CASSPRDYGYTF
V: TRBV28
size: .
length: 12
D: .
J: TRBJ1-2

DNA: TGCAGCGTACCCTCTCGGACAGGGCACTATGGCTACACCTTC
CDR3: CSVPSRTGHYGYTF
V: TRBV29-1
size: .
length: 14
D: TRBD1
J: TRBJ1-2

DNA: TGTGCCAGCAGCTTAGTAAGAGCTTCGAGAGGTGAAAAACTGTTTTTT
CDR3: CASSLVRASRGEKLFF
V: TRBV11-2
size: once
length: 16
D: .
J: TRBJ1-4

DNA: TGCGCCAGCAGCCAAGATAGTCAGGGTCTCAGGAACTATGGCTACACCTTC
CDR3: CASSQDSQGLRNYGYTF
V: TRBV4-1
size: .
length: 17
D: .
J: TRBJ1-2

DNA: TGTGCCAGCAGAGCACAGGGCTGGAGCTCCTACAATGAGCAGTTCTTC
CDR3: CASRAQGWSSYNEQFF
V: TRBV28
size: .
length: 16
D: .
J: TRBJ2-1

DNA: TGTGCCAGCAGCGCCGAGTTACAGGGCTCCTACAATGAGCAGTTCTTC
CDR3: CASSAELQGSYNEQFF
V: TRBV9
size: .
length: 16
D: .
J: TRBJ2-1

DNA: TGTGCCAGCAGCTTAATGATAGCCTCATCCCAAGAGACCCAGTACTTC
CDR3: CASSLMIASSQETQYF
V: TRBV5-6
size: .
length: 16
D: .
J: TRBJ2-5

DNA: TGCGCCAGCAGCCAAGAAAACGGGAGTGGCTACACCTTC
CDR3: CASSQENGSGYTF
V: TRBV4-3
size: .
length: 13
D: .
J: TRBJ1-2

DNA: TGTGCCAGCAGTTCACAGGGAAACTATGGCTACACCTTC
CDR3: CASSSQGNYGYTF
V: TRBV7-6
size: .
length: 13
D: .
J: TRBJ1-2

DNA: TGTGCTAGTGGTTTGTCTAACACTGAAGCTTTCTTT
CDR3: CASGLSNTEAFF
V: TRBV12-5
size: .
length: 12
D: .
J: TRBJ1-1

DNA: TGTGCCAGCAGCCGGGACAACAATGAGCAGTTCTTC
CDR3: CASSRDNNEQFF
V: TRBV21-1
size: .
length: 12
D: .
J: TRBJ2-1

DNA: TGTGCCAGCAGTGAGACCAGGGGAGAAAAACTGTTTTTT
CDR3: CASSETRGEKLFF
V: TRBV25-1
size: .
length: 13
D: .
J: TRBJ1-4

DNA: TGTGCCACCAGCAGAGGTATGGCAGGGGAAGAGACCCAGTACTTC
CDR3: CATSRGMAGEETQYF
V: TRBV15
size: .
length: 15
D: .
J: TRBJ2-5

DNA: TGTGCCAGCAGCGTAGTAGGGGTGGGCGATCCCGGGGAGCTGTTTTTT
CDR3: CASSVVGVGDPGELFF
V: TRBV9
size: once
length: 16
D: .
J: TRBJ2-2

DNA: TGTGCCAGCAGCCCCGGCGGGACAGGCACTTATAATTCACCCCTCCACTTT
CDR3: CASSPGGTGTYNSPLHF
V: TRBV9
size: .
length: 17
D: TRBD1
J: TRBJ1-6

DNA: TGCGCCAGCAGCTTGGGGCAGGGTAGCAATCAGCCCCAGCATTTT
CDR3: CASSLGQGSNQPQHF
V: TRBV5-1
size: once
length: 15
D: .
J: TRBJ1-5

DNA: TGTGCCAGCAGCCCCGGGATAGCGGGGGGTACGAACACCGGGGAGCTGTTTTTT
CDR3: CASSPGIAGGTNTGELFF
V: TRBV16
size: .
length: 18
D: TRBD2
J: TRBJ2-2

DNA: TGTGCCAGCAGTCTAGCAGGGGCTCAGCCCCAGCATTTT
CDR3: CASSLAGAQPQHF
V: TRBV28
size: .
length: 13
D: .
J: TRBJ1-5

DNA: TGTGCCAGCAGTACCGCGGGCGGGATGGGGTCACCCCTCCACTTT
CDR3: CASSTAGGMGSPLHF
V: TRBV27
size: .
length: 15
D: .
J: TRBJ1-6

DNA: TGTGCCAGCAGTTTACGATCGCGGGGATCTGATGAGCAGTTCTTC
CDR3: CASSLRSRGSDEQFF
V: TRBV27
size: .
length: 15
D: .
J: TRBJ2-1

DNA: TGCGCCAGCAGCCAAAACCTAGCGACTGGCACAGATACGCAGTATTTT
CDR3: CASSQNLATGTDTQYF
V: TRBV4-3
size: .
length: 16
D: .
J: TRBJ2-3

DNA: TGTGCCAGCAGTGACGGCCGCTCTAGCACAGATACGCAGTATTTT
CDR3: CASSDGRSSTDTQYF
V: TRBV6-4
size: .
length: 15
D: .
J: TRBJ2-3

DNA: TGTGCCACATCCAGGGGGCTGTTTGAGACCCAGTACTTC
CDR3: CATSRGLFETQYF
V: TRBV13
size: .
length: 13
D: TRBD1
J: TRBJ2-5

DNA: TGTGCCAGCAGTCTCGCAGGGGTCGCCTATAATTCACCCCTCCACTTT
CDR3: CASSLAGVAYNSPLHF
V: TRBV27
size: .
length: 16
D: .
J: TRBJ1-6

DNA: TGTGCCAGCAGATCCCGGACAGGTGGAAACTATGGCTACACCTTC
CDR3: CASRSRTGGNYGYTF
V: TRBV7-9
size: .
length: 15
D: TRBD1
J: TRBJ1-2

DNA: TGTGCCAGCACAAGTTACAGGGATAGACCAGTCTATGGCTACACCTTC
CDR3: CASTSYRDRPVYGYTF
V: TRBV27
size: .
length: 16
D: .
J: TRBJ1-2

DNA: TGCGCCAGCAGCCAACGGGACAGCAGTTTGAGTCCCCAGCATTTT
CDR3: CASSQRDSSLSPQHF
V: TRBV4-1
size: .
length: 15
D: TRBD1
J: TRBJ1-5

DNA: TGTGCCAGCAGCTTGTTGGCAGGGCGGGATGATGGCTACACCTTC
CDR3: CASSLLAGRDDGYTF
V: TRBV5-6
size: .
length: 15
D: .
J: TRBJ1-2

DNA: TGTGCCAGCTCACCACGATCAGGGCGCTATGGCTACACCTTC
CDR3: CASSPRSGRYGYTF
V: TRBV18
size: .
length: 14
D: .
J: TRBJ1-2

DNA: TGTGCCAGCAAAGGACTAGCGGGGCCAGAGACCCAGTACTTC
CDR3: CASKGLAGPETQYF
V: TRBV6-1
size: .
length: 14
D: TRBD2
J: TRBJ2-5

DNA: TGTGCCAGCAGTTACGGGGGAGGCTACACCTTC
CDR3: CASSYGGGYTF
V: TRBV27
size: .
length: 11
D: .
J: TRBJ1-2

DNA: TGTGCCAGCAATGAGATCAGGGCGGGCAATCAGCCCCAGCATTTT
CDR3: CASNEIRAGNQPQHF
V: TRBV6-1
size: once
length: 15
D: .
J: TRBJ1-5